This T cell receptor beta chain was recorded in a study of blood T cells in healthy people across ages. For the study at large: About one barcoded beta molecule per two T cells came from capture by template switching. Study-wide points: CMV status of donors was not determined, possibly confounding expanded clonotype changes.

RNA extraction gave at least 5 micrograms of total RNA per sample. This clonotype was counted at least ten times. The antigen remains undetermined. The CDR3 totals 11 residues. The germline V gene encodes CDR1 SGHTA and CDR2 FQGNSA. V lost 3 bases to trimming and J lost 7 bases, with 6 bases between them. PCR was performed a second time for roughly 7 to 12 cycles using a sample-barcoded 5' primer and a J-beta primer mix. One entry per CDR3 protein results from TCRdb running MiXCR on the 5' RACE reads. The data show some 690,000 distinct CDR3 sequences, with 22% seen just once and about 22% held by the top ten.

This TCR came from a man between 70 and 80 years old in good health. The chain links TRBV7-2 to TRBJ1-2; D gene unclear. The sample taken for sequencing was blood. CDR3 loop: CASSLAFGYTF. The CDR3 nucleotides read TGTGCCAGCAGCTTGGCCTTTGGCTACACCTTC.